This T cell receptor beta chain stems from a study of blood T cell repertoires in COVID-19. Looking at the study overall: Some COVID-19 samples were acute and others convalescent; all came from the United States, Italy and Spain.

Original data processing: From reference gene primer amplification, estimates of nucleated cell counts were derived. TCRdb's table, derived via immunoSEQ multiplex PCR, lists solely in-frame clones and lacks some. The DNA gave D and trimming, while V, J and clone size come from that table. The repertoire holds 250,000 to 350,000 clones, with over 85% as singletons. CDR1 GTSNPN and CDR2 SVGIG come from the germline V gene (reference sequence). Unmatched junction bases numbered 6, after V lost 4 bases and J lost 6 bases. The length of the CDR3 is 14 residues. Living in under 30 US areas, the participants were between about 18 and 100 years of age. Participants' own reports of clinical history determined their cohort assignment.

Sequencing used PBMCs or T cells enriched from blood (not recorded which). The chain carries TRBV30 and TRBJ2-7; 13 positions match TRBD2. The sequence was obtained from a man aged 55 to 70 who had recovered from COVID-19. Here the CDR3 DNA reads TGTGCCTGGAAAAGACTAGCGGGAGGAGGCGAGCAGTACTTC. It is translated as CAWKRLAGGGEQYF.